This record covers a single TCR beta chain. Its antigen is not identified. Scientists made TCR beta libraries using quantitative 5'-RACE with molecular barcodes. Via MiXCR, TCRdb re-called the 5' RACE reads, giving one row per CDR3 protein. Of over 700,000 distinct CDR3 sequences listed, 15% to 20% are singletons. Germline values: CDR1 SGHRS, CDR2 YFSETQ. The CDR3 length is 14 residues. V lost 3 bases to trimming and J lost 9 bases; unmatched junction nucleotides: 2. This entry is derived from a study of CD8 T cells in ankylosing spondylitis. Study-level results: Within peripheral blood, clones linked to disease were CD8+ and relatively rare. Existing reports had already noted some motif variants in reactive arthritis synovial fluid and blood. Matched synovial fluid from ankylosing spondylitis patients was reported to be enriched for disease-linked clones. Apparently characteristic of ankylosing spondylitis blood was a TCR beta motif (roughly 8 highly homologous variants).

This chain joins TRBV5-1 and TRBJ1-6, with 11 nucleotides matching TRBD1. The sequence was obtained from a male donor with ankylosing spondylitis. The sample comprised blood, either unsorted or a sorted T cell fraction (not recorded which). In nucleotides, the CDR3 is TGCGCCAGCAGCTGGACAGGGGGCATTTCACCCCTCCACTTT. Its translation: CASSWTGGISPLHF.